These 30 T cell receptor beta chains share one sample of origin, sequenced in a study of blood T cell repertoires in COVID-19. Assay: immunoSEQ multiplex PCR; the TCRdb copy retains only in-frame clones and omits some. The sample yields 40,000 to 60,000 clones, less than 85% seen once. Sequences were obtained from peripheral blood. Every receptor here comes from a man aged 45-65 years with active COVID-19.

The J gene is TRBJ2-7, the V gene TRBV27; the D gene is possibly TRBD1 (6 bases). Germline V lookup: CDR1 MNHEY, CDR2 SMNVEV (reference sequence). V was trimmed by 2 bases and J by 5 bases, leaving 16 bases between them. The length of the CDR3 is 15 residues. The CDR3, as DNA: TGTGCCAGCAGTTTAACCGGGTTCAGGGGCCACGAGCAGTACTTC. Encoded protein: CASSLTGFRGHEQYF.

This chain joins TRBV5-1 and TRBJ2-7; tentative D call: TRBD2 (6 bases). The germline gives CDR1 SGHRS, CDR2 YFSETQ. The V end was cut by 1 base, the J end by 0 bases, with 8 bases between. The CDR3 extends over 14 amino acids. The DNA of the CDR3 is TGCGCCAGCAGCTTGAGGAGGGGCTCCTACGAGCAGTACTTC. Its translation: CASSLRRGSYEQYF.

The gene calls are TRBV4-1 and TRBJ2-1, with D perhaps matching TRBD1 (6 bases). This CDR3 spans 15 amino acids. The V and J ends lost 5 bases and 3 bases respectively, with 14 bases between them. Germline V CDR1 and CDR2: MGHRA, YSYEKL. The CDR3 DNA is TGCGCCAGCAGCTCTGGCCAGGGGCTCTACAATGAGCAGTTCTTC. This gives the protein CASSSGQGLYNEQFF.

This clone was recorded once. The chain employs TRBV10-3 and TRBJ2-5; tentatively, D is TRBD2 (6 bases). CDR1 and CDR2 from the germline V gene are ENHRY and SYGVKD. This CDR3 is 13 amino acids long. Trimming took 4 bases from V and 2 from J, leaving 8 bases between them. The CDR3 DNA follows: TGTGCCATCAGTGCCGGGGGACAAGAGACCCAGTACTTC. Its translation is CAISAGGQETQYF.

This clone was detected a few times. This chain uses TRBV4-1 with TRBJ2-1; 7 bases match TRBD1. Germline CDR1 MGHRA, CDR2 YSYEKL. V gave up 0 bases and J gave up 9 bases; unmatched junction bases: 14. The CDR3 is 17 residues long. The CDR3 DNA reads TGCGCCAGCAGCCAAGACAAAGGCAGGGGGACGTCGATTGAGCAGTTCTTC. Encoded protein: CASSQDKGRGTSIEQFF.

Remarks on this clone: Its ends do not fully match the called genes, so a read error is possible. The chain employs TRBV3-1 (or the pseudogene TRBV3-2) and TRBJ2-2; 9 nucleotides line up with TRBD2. This CDR3 comprises 13 residues. The germline gives CDR1 LGHDT, CDR2 YNNKEL (reference sequence). CDR3 amino acids: CASSEERGAKLFF. CDR3 DNA sequence: TGTGCCAGCAGCGAAGAGCGGGGGGCGAAGCTGTTTTTT.

The gene calls are TRBV5-4 and TRBJ2-5; tentatively, D is TRBD2 (5 bases). V was clipped by 0 bases and J by 2 bases, with 11 bases between them. Germline assignment: CDR1 SGHNT and CDR2 YYREEE (reference sequence). The CDR3 runs 15 residues. In DNA, the CDR3 is TGTGCCAGCAGCTTGGGAAACAGACTACAAGAGACCCAGTACTTC. Its protein is CASSLGNRLQETQYF.

The chain links TRBV9 to TRBJ1-2; 7 nucleotides agree with TRBD1. V lost 3 bases and J lost 0; bases outside the gene matches: 5. CDR3 size: 15 residues. CDR1 is SGDLS and CDR2 is YYNGEE in the germline V gene. This chain's CDR3 is CASSARDSTNYGYTF. The CDR3 DNA reads TGTGCCAGCAGCGCTCGGGACAGTACTAACTATGGCTACACCTTC.

The gene calls are TRBV5-6 and TRBJ2-2, with a tentative D call TRBD1 (5 bases). With 4 bases removed from V and 1 base from J, the gap between germline ends came to 11 bases. The germline gives CDR1 SGHDT, CDR2 YYEEEE. This CDR3 is 15 amino acids long. The CDR3 DNA reads TGTGCCAGCAGCGGGGCCCATCTGAACACCGGGGAGCTGTTTTTT. It codes for CASSGAHLNTGELFF.

This sequence joins TRBV5-5 and TRBJ1-2; 11 bases are a match to TRBD1. The CDR3 covers 14 residues. The germline gives CDR1 SGHKS, CDR2 YYEKEE (reference sequence). The trim removed 4 bases at V and 2 bases at J, leaving 1 base unmatched. Here the CDR3 reads CASSRDRGNYGYTF. DNA for the CDR3: TGTGCCAGCAGCCGGGACAGGGGGAACTATGGCTACACCTTC.

As DNA, the CDR3 is TGTGCCAGCAGCTTGCCAGGGACATTTTCGAACACTGAAGCTTTCTTT. Protein: CASSLPGTFSNTEAFF. The chain uses TRBV5-4 and TRBJ1-1; possibly TRBD1 for D (6 bases). This CDR3 spans 16 amino acids. V lost 1 base to trimming and J lost 1 base, with 14 bases between them. Germline loops: CDR1 SGHNT, CDR2 YYREEE (reference sequence).

This clone was seen just once. The chain joins TRBV9 to TRBJ1-1, with D hard to call. With 2 bases removed from V and 4 bases from J, the gap between germline ends came to 12 bases. Germline lookup yields CDR1 SGDLS and CDR2 YYNGEE. This CDR3 comprises 14 residues. The CDR3 sequence: CASSVRSQATEAFF. CDR3 DNA: TGTGCCAGCAGCGTTCGAAGTCAGGCCACTGAAGCTTTCTTT.

The chain joins TRBV6-1 to TRBJ2-1; D remains unclear. Germline CDR1 and CDR2: MNHNS and SASEGT. V lost 0 bases, J lost 4 bases, and 19 bases lay in between. This CDR3 comprises 18 residues. The CDR3 protein is CASSEAVVWSDRYNEQFF. The DNA of the CDR3 is TGTGCCAGCAGTGAAGCGGTCGTATGGAGCGATCGGTACAATGAGCAGTTCTTC.

The chain is built from TRBV7-6 and TRBJ2-1; 15 bases agree with TRBD2. The CDR3 is 16 amino acids. V dropped 5 bases and J dropped 7; count of bases not matched to a gene: 6. Germline CDR1 SGHVS, CDR2 FNYEAQ. CDR3 protein: CASSIGTSGGQNEQFF. Written as DNA, the CDR3 is TGTGCCAGCAGCATCGGGACTAGCGGGGGGCAAAATGAGCAGTTCTTC.

The chain joins TRBV11-2 to TRBJ2-3; no clear D gene. There are 13 residues in the CDR3. The V gene's germline CDR1 is SGHAT and CDR2 FQNNGV. Between the trimmed V and J ends, which lost 4 bases and 2 bases, there was a span of 7 bases. Written as DNA, the CDR3 is TGTGCCAGCAGCTACATTAACACAGATACGCAGTATTTT. Translating it yields CASSYINTDTQYF.

V usage is TRBV7-7 and J usage is TRBJ1-1, with 8 bases aligning to TRBD1. Germline trimming cut 5 bases from V and 1 base from J; bases unmatched to any gene: 6. The CDR3 has 15 residues. CDR1 SSHAT and CDR2 FNYEAQ come from the germline V gene (reference sequence). CDR3 coding DNA: TGTGCCAGCAGCGCTTACAGGGGGTCGAACACTGAAGCTTTCTTT. As protein: CASSAYRGSNTEAFF.

The chain has TRBV24-1 and TRBJ2-1, with TRBD2 identical over 11 bases. This CDR3 comprises 15 residues. CDR1 and CDR2 from the germline V gene are KGHDR and SFDVKD. V was clipped by 2 bases and J by 10 bases; unmatched bases: 6. The DNA of the CDR3 is TGTGCCACCAGTGATTCCGGGACTAGCGGTCGAGAGCAGTTCTTC. Amino acids: CATSDSGTSGREQFF.

The chain is built from TRBV3-1 (or the pseudogene TRBV3-2) and TRBJ1-2, with D possibly TRBD1 on 6 matching bases. This CDR3 region has 19 residues. With 2 bases removed from V and 4 bases from J, the gap between germline ends came to 26 bases. Germline V lookup: CDR1 LGHDT, CDR2 YNNKEL (reference sequence). The CDR3 DNA follows: TGTGCCAGCAGCCAATGGTCCCCACTCACAGGGCCAAGGGGCTATGGCTACACCTTC. It yields the protein CASSQWSPLTGPRGYGYTF.

For this clone: This same CDR3 is encoded by further DNA sequences in the sample. This chain connects TRBV6-5 to TRBJ2-5; tentative D call: TRBD1 (5 bases). The V gene lost 6 bases and the J gene lost 5 bases, with 10 bases spanning the gap. Germline V gene sequence: CDR1 MNHEY, CDR2 SVGAGI. CDR3 length equals 12 residues. The chain's CDR3 is CASSPQGETQYF. In DNA form, the CDR3 reads TGTGCCAGCAGCCCCCAGGGCGAGACCCAGTACTTC.

In regard to this clone: The same CDR3 also results from other DNA sequences found in this sample. This chain uses TRBV7-7 with TRBJ2-7, with 8 bases fitting TRBD1. The V gene's germline CDR1 is SSHAT and CDR2 FNYEAQ (reference sequence). The CDR3 is 15 amino acids. The V segment lost 4 bases and the J segment 0 bases; nucleotides outside the gene matches: 5. This CDR3 reads CASSSGTGPSYEQYF. As DNA, the CDR3 is TGTGCCAGCAGCTCTGGGACAGGTCCCTCCTACGAGCAGTACTTC.

The chain links TRBV19 to TRBJ1-1, with a tentative D call TRBD1 (6 bases). Per germline, CDR1 LNHDA and CDR2 SQIVND (reference sequence). V was pared by 11 bases and J by 4 bases, with 23 bases between. The length of the CDR3 is 15 residues. CDR3 sequence: CASTGRGAGFTEAFF. The DNA for the CDR3 is TGTGCCTCCACAGGACGGGGGGCCGGGTTCACTGAAGCTTTCTTT.

The chain is built from TRBV5-1 and TRBJ1-6, with a possible D match to TRBD1 (5 bases). The length of the CDR3 is 14 residues. The V gene lost 5 bases and the J gene lost 8 bases, with 14 bases spanning the gap. Germline V CDR1 and CDR2: SGHRS, YFSETQ. The CDR3 here is CASSWGSNDSPLHF. The CDR3 nucleotides read TGCGCCAGCAGTTGGGGCAGCAATGATTCACCCCTCCACTTT.

This chain joins TRBV7-9 and TRBJ2-3, with 8 bases aligning to TRBD1. The germline V gene encodes CDR1 SEHNR and CDR2 FQNEAQ (reference sequence). V lost 6 bases to trimming and J lost 1 base; unmatched junction nucleotides: 3. The CDR3 length is 14 residues. The CDR3 protein is CASRSGQGTDTQYF. In DNA form, the CDR3 reads TGTGCCAGCAGGTCGGGACAGGGCACAGATACGCAGTATTTT.

The chain carries TRBV12-3 or TRBV12-4 and TRBJ2-4; no clear D gene. Trimming pared 6 bases from V and 12 bases from J, leaving 12 bases between. The CDR3 has 11 amino acids. CDR3 DNA sequence: TGTGCCAGCAGCTTTAGCAGCACTCAGTACTTC. It encodes CASSFSSTQYF.

This clone appeared once. This sequence joins TRBV7-9 and TRBJ2-7, with TRBD1 matching 7 bases. The CDR3 is 17 amino acids. Germline CDR1 and CDR2: SEHNR and FQNEAQ (reference sequence). With V trimmed by 5 bases and J by 4 bases, 17 bases remained unmatched. CDR3 region: CASSHTGARRKGYEQYF. The CDR3 DNA reads as TGTGCCAGCAGCCATACAGGGGCCAGAAGAAAGGGATACGAGCAGTACTTC.

CDR3 region: CASTKGTGVGNTIYF. The CDR3 nucleotides are TGCGCCAGCACAAAGGGGACAGGGGTTGGAAACACCATATATTTT. The V and J genes are TRBV10-2 and TRBJ1-3, with TRBD1 matching 10 bases. The CDR3 is 15 amino acids. The ends lost 7 bases at V and 3 bases at J; junction bases unmatched: 6. Germline V gene lookup returns CDR1 WSHSY and CDR2 SAAADI.

In this sample, this clone turned up once. The chain joins TRBV4-3 to TRBJ1-6; D gene ambiguous. Trimming left V 0 bases short and J 7 bases short, with 13 bases between. CDR1 and CDR2 (germline): LGHNA, YSLEER. The CDR3 is made up of 16 amino acids. CDR3 DNA sequence: TGCGCCAGCAGCCAAGATAATGCAGGATGGAATTCACCCCTCCACTTT. This encodes CASSQDNAGWNSPLHF.

This rearrangement joins TRBV4-3 to TRBJ1-2; perhaps TRBD1 as D (6 bases). Germline assignment: CDR1 LGHNA and CDR2 YSLEER. The CDR3 has 14 residues. The V end lost 0 bases, the J end lost 4 bases, and 9 bases lay between the germline ends. CDR3 bases: TGCGCCAGCAGCCAAGATTGGACAGTCTATGGCTACACCTTC. Translating it yields CASSQDWTVYGYTF.

The chain combines TRBV3-1 (or the pseudogene TRBV3-2) with TRBJ1-2, with D hard to call. V was trimmed by 1 base and J by 2 bases, leaving 8 bases between them. The CDR3 is 14 amino acids. CDR1 LGHDT and CDR2 YNNKEL come from the germline V gene (reference sequence). The CDR3 nucleotides read TGTGCCAGCAGCCAAGGCGGCGGAAACTATGGCTACACCTTC. It specifies CASSQGGGNYGYTF.

The chain links TRBV18 to TRBJ2-7; D uncertain. CDR3 length equals 14 residues. V was trimmed by 0 bases and J by 0 bases, leaving 6 bases between them. The germline V gene has CDR1 KGHSH and CDR2 LQKENI. The CDR3 DNA follows: TGTGCCAGCTCACCACCACTACGCTCCTACGAGCAGTACTTC. The encoded protein is CASSPPLRSYEQYF. The full variable domain, in which reference TRBV18 and TRBJ2-7 provide the parts outside the CDR3, is NAGVMQNPRHLVRRRGQEARLRCSPMKGHSHVYWYRQLPEEGLKFMVYLQKENIIDESGMPKERFSAEFPKEGPSILRIQQVVRGDSAAYFCASSPPLRSYEQYFGPGTRLTVT.